The rows below give T cell receptor beta chains drawn from one sample of a study of TIL therapy for anti-PD-1-resistant metastatic lung cancer. Sequenced by immunoSEQ multiplex PCR; TCRdb stores in-frame clones only, minus some. The sample contains about 50,000 clones, around 80% of which appear only once. The sequencing here drew on blood, taken at baseline. The receptors were sampled from a woman aged 25-85 years with non-small cell lung cancer. CDR3s include the opening cysteine and the closing phenylalanine or tryptophan. The order of the fields is clone size, D gene, J gene, V gene, CDR3 protein, CDR3 DNA. A D gene is named only where the DNA matches it firmly. Some rows mark clone size as missing; the rest say once, few, many or name a class of expanded clone.

NA | TRBD1 | TRBJ2-4 | TRBV11-2 | CASSLAPDRKNIQYF | TGTGCCAGCAGCTTAGCCCCGGACAGGAAAAACATTCAGTACTTC
few | NA | TRBJ1-2 | TRBV9 | CASSVAGAGGYTF | TGTGCCAGCAGCGTAGCAGGGGCTGGAGGCTACACCTTC
once | TRBD2 | TRBJ2-1 | TRBV19 | CASSMGGGSYNEQFF | TGTGCCAGTAGTATGGGCGGGGGCTCCTACAATGAGCAGTTCTTC
NA | NA | TRBJ1-1 | TRBV10-3 | CAISEDGARNTEAFF | TGTGCCATCAGTGAGGACGGGGCCCGGAACACTGAAGCTTTCTTT
NA | NA | TRBJ1-6 | TRBV10-3 | CAISDSGSSYNSPLHF | TGTGCCATCAGTGACTCGGGGAGCTCCTATAATTCACCCCTCCACTTT
NA | TRBD1 | TRBJ1-1 | TRBV7-3 | CASAGTGNTEAFF | TGTGCCAGCGCCGGGACAGGGAACACTGAAGCTTTCTTT
once | NA | TRBJ2-2 | TRBV7-9 | CASNGGRADGELFF | TGTGCCAGCAACGGTGGCAGGGCGGACGGGGAGCTGTTTTTT
NA | NA | TRBJ1-1 | TRBV2 | CASSSVTGDTEAFF | TGTGCCAGCAGCTCCGTCACTGGGGACACTGAAGCTTTCTTT
NA | NA | TRBJ1-1 | TRBV5-6 | CASSREYTEAFF | TGTGCCAGCAGTCGAGAGTACACTGAAGCTTTCTTT
NA | TRBD2 | TRBJ2-5 | TRBV7-2 | CASSWTSGSETQYF | TGTGCCAGCAGTTGGACTAGCGGGTCAGAGACCCAGTACTTC
NA | NA | TRBJ2-3 | TRBV6-5 | CASSYSSGTDTQYF | TGTGCCAGCAGTTACTCGAGCGGGACAGATACGCAGTATTTT
NA | NA | TRBJ1-5 | TRBV6-6 | CASSWGEGNQPQHF | TGTGCCAGCAGTTGGGGAGAAGGCAATCAGCCCCAGCATTTT
NA | TRBD2 | TRBJ2-7 | TRBV10-3 | CAISGREGSGGNEQYF | TGTGCCATCAGTGGCCGGGAAGGGAGCGGGGGGAACGAGCAGTACTTC
NA | NA | TRBJ2-3 | TRBV6-1 | CASQGQRITDTQYF | TGTGCCAGCCAGGGCCAGCGGATCACAGATACGCAGTATTTT
NA | TRBD1 | TRBJ1-2 | TRBV5-1 | CASSITPGQGAGGYTF | TGCGCCAGCAGCATAACACCGGGACAGGGGGCGGGCGGCTACACCTTC
NA | NA | TRBJ1-2 | TRBV18 | CASSSTGQWDGYTF | TGTGCCAGCTCATCCACGGGCCAGTGGGATGGCTACACCTTC
NA | TRBD1 | TRBJ1-1 | TRBV4-2 | CASSLLTGANTEAFF | TGTGCCAGCAGCCTTCTGACAGGGGCGAACACTGAAGCTTTCTTT
once | TRBD2 | TRBJ2-3 | TRBV9 | CASSVAREGRSDTQYF | TGTGCCAGCAGCGTAGCGCGGGAGGGCCGGTCAGATACGCAGTATTTT
few | NA | TRBJ2-1 | TRBV7-6 | CASSLQVSGANNEQFF | TGTGCCAGCAGCTTGCAAGTGAGCGGAGCGAACAATGAGCAGTTCTTC
once | TRBD1 | TRBJ2-7 | TRBV27 | CASSRGTVGVGEQYF | TGTGCCAGCAGTAGGGGGACAGTGGGTGTAGGCGAGCAGTACTTC
NA | TRBD2 | TRBJ2-1 | TRBV19 | CASSRQTGLAGGTEQFF | TGTGCCAGTAGTAGACAGACAGGACTAGCGGGAGGGACTGAGCAGTTCTTC
NA | NA | TRBJ2-1 | TRBV11-3 | CASSPLVISYNEQFF | TGTGCCAGCAGCCCACTAGTCATCTCCTACAATGAGCAGTTCTTC
NA | TRBD2 | TRBJ2-5 | TRBV5-1 | CASSLPRAGAQETQYF | TGCGCCAGCAGCTTACCCCGCGCGGGAGCCCAAGAGACCCAGTACTTC
NA | NA | TRBJ2-6 | TRBV28 | CASSSLPGRGTVSSGANVLTF | TGTGCCAGCAGTTCATTGCCTGGCAGGGGAACTGTCAGCTCTGGGGCCAACGTCCTGACTTTC
NA | TRBD1 | TRBJ1-2 | TRBV28 | CASSEGQGFGYTF | TGTGCCAGCAGTGAGGGACAGGGTTTTGGCTACACCTTC
NA | TRBD1 | TRBJ1-2 | TRBV2 | CASRGQGVWGYTF | TGTGCCAGCAGGGGACAGGGGGTGTGGGGCTACACCTTC
NA | NA | TRBJ2-5 | TRBV19 | CASSMMEETQYF | TGTGCCAGTAGTATGATGGAAGAGACCCAGTACTTC
few | NA | TRBJ1-5 | TRBV2 | CASSRDNSNQPQHF | TGTGCCAGCAGTCGGGACAATAGCAATCAGCCCCAGCATTTT
NA | TRBD1 | TRBJ2-7 | TRBV15 | CATSPPGQSYEQYF | TGTGCCACCAGCCCCCCGGGACAGTCCTACGAGCAGTACTTC
NA | TRBD1 | TRBJ1-1 | TRBV6-5 | CASSYQGQGKTEAFF | TGTGCCAGCAGTTACCAGGGACAGGGTAAGACTGAAGCTTTCTTT
NA | TRBD1 | TRBJ2-7 | TRBV6-5 | CASGRDRGVQYF | TGTGCCAGCGGCCGTGACAGGGGCGTGCAGTACTTC
few | NA | TRBJ2-5 | TRBV18 | CASSLGMPGGPQETQYF | TGTGCCAGCTCCCTCGGGATGCCCGGGGGGCCACAAGAGACCCAGTACTTC
NA | TRBD1 | TRBJ1-2 | TRBV29-1 | CSVRTGAGYGYTF | TGCAGCGTCAGGACAGGGGCGGGCTATGGCTACACCTTC
NA | NA | TRBJ1-5 | TRBV28 | CASSWAGRSNQPQHF | TGTGCCAGCAGTTGGGCGGGGCGAAGCAATCAGCCCCAGCATTTT
few | NA | TRBJ1-2 | TRBV7-9 | CASSSDSNYGYTF | TGTGCCAGCAGCTCCGACAGTAACTATGGCTACACCTTC
NA | NA | TRBJ1-1 | TRBV27 | CASSSGRAEAFF | TGTGCCAGCAGTTCAGGGAGAGCTGAAGCTTTCTTT
few | NA | TRBJ1-3 | TRBV5-1 | CASSLQMGAGNTIYF | TGCGCCAGCAGCTTGCAGATGGGGGCTGGAAACACCATATATTTT
NA | TRBD2 | TRBJ2-3 | TRBV29-1 | CSVESREGPDTQYF | TGCAGCGTTGAATCGAGGGAGGGACCAGATACGCAGTATTTT
medium-sized | NA | TRBJ2-2 | TRBV7-3 | CASSLNTGELFF | TGTGCCAGCAGCTTAAACACCGGGGAGCTGTTTTTT
NA | NA | TRBJ2-6 | TRBV9 | CASSVEATSGANVLTF | TGTGCCAGCAGCGTAGAGGCTACATCTGGGGCCAACGTCCTGACTTTC
NA | NA | TRBJ2-1 | TRBV21-1 | CARGVSYNEQFF | TGTGCCAGGGGGGTTTCCTACAATGAGCAGTTCTTC
NA | TRBD2 | TRBJ2-1 | TRBV5-5 | CASSLVPTLAGGYNEQFF | TGTGCCAGCAGCTTGGTGCCAACTTTAGCGGGGGGTTACAATGAGCAGTTCTTC
NA | NA | TRBJ2-3 | TRBV6-5 | CASLQRGDNTDTQYF | TGTGCCAGCCTCCAGAGAGGGGACAACACAGATACGCAGTATTTT
NA | NA | TRBJ2-1 | TRBV29-1 | CSVDRVSYNEQFF | TGCAGCGTTGACAGGGTCTCCTACAATGAGCAGTTCTTC